These T cell receptor beta chains were read from a single sample in a study of T cell changes during pregnancy in multiple sclerosis. Profiling relied on immunoSEQ multiplex PCR, and the TCRdb table lists in-frame clones only, not all of them. This table holds tens of thousands of clones, about 91% found once. The sample in question was CD4+ T cells from peripheral blood mononuclear cells, obtained in the third trimester of pregnancy. The receptor source for this set is a female donor in good health, enrolled as a control in a pregnancy study. Each CDR3 is given with its conserved first and last residue. D genes are given only for firm matches. Not every row has a clone size; where given, it reads once, few, many or a size class.

j_call,d_call,v_call,clone_size,cdr3_aa,cdr3_nt
TRBJ2-5,TRBD1,TRBV30,.,CAWSRETGGWETQYF,TGTGCCTGGAGTCGAGAGACAGGGGGCTGGGAGACCCAGTACTTC
TRBJ2-7,TRBD1,TRBV11-2,.,CASSVIRQGPYGEQYF,TGTGCCAGCAGCGTTATACGACAGGGGCCCTACGGCGAGCAGTACTTC
TRBJ2-1,.,TRBV18,.,CASKKGDHNEQFF,TGTGCCAGTAAGAAGGGGGACCACAATGAGCAGTTCTTC
TRBJ1-5,TRBD1,TRBV7-2,.,CASSNTGGGQPQHF,TGTGCCAGCAGCAATACAGGGGGCGGTCAGCCCCAGCATTTT
TRBJ2-7,.,TRBV15,.,CATSTGGRDYFDEQYF,TGTGCCACCAGCACTGGGGGCCGGGACTACTTCGACGAGCAGTACTTC
TRBJ1-4,TRBD1,TRBV6-5,few,CASRRGTGVEKLFF,TGTGCCAGCAGGAGAGGGACAGGGGTTGAAAAACTGTTTTTT
TRBJ1-1,TRBD1,TRBV2,.,CASARDRGENTEAFF,TGTGCCAGCGCGAGGGACAGGGGGGAGAACACTGAAGCTTTCTTT
TRBJ2-7,TRBD1,TRBV6-1,.,CASSGGTGDSSYEQYF,TGTGCCAGCAGTGGAGGGACAGGTGATAGCTCCTACGAGCAGTACTTC
TRBJ1-4,.,TRBV7-8,once,CASSHHRVPHNEKLFF,TGTGCCAGCAGCCATCACAGGGTGCCACATAATGAAAAACTGTTTTTT
TRBJ1-6,.,TRBV18,.,CASTRSGDYNSPLHF,TGTGCCAGCACGCGATCAGGGGATTATAATTCACCCCTCCACTTT
TRBJ2-7,TRBD1,TRBV25-1,.,CASSLPSTGDEQYF,TGTGCCAGCAGCCTACCATCGACAGGGGATGAGCAGTACTTC
TRBJ1-2,.,TRBV30,.,CAWSSDMPYAGYTF,TGTGCCTGGAGTTCGGACATGCCGTACGCGGGCTACACCTTC
TRBJ2-2,.,TRBV2,.,CASSPGLLGELFF,TGTGCCAGCAGTCCGGGACTTCTCGGGGAGCTGTTTTTT
TRBJ1-3,.,TRBV10-3,.,CAISGSGRELSGNTIYF,TGTGCCATCAGTGGATCGGGCAGGGAACTTTCTGGAAACACCATATATTTT
TRBJ2-7,TRBD2,TRBV7-2,.,CASSLSGGGIGEQYF,TGTGCCAGCAGCCTATCCGGCGGGGGAATAGGCGAGCAGTACTTC
TRBJ1-2,.,TRBV2,.,CAIQRTETYGYTF,TGTGCCATACAACGGACAGAAACCTATGGCTACACCTTC
TRBJ1-5,.,TRBV7-8,.,CASSLGGGRNQPQHF,TGTGCCAGCAGCTTAGGAGGAGGGCGCAATCAGCCCCAGCATTTT
TRBJ1-1,TRBD1,TRBV5-1,.,CASSVDRGRNTEAFF,TGCGCCAGCAGCGTGGACAGGGGCCGGAACACTGAAGCTTTCTTT
TRBJ1-1,.,TRBV6-5,.,CASSRGMNTEAFF,TGTGCCAGCAGTAGGGGCATGAACACTGAAGCTTTCTTT
TRBJ2-5,TRBD2,TRBV7-2,.,CASSSGGQETQYF,TGTGCCAGCAGCTCGGGGGGTCAAGAGACCCAGTACTTC
TRBJ1-4,.,TRBV10-1,few,CASSEYNQEGKLFF,TGCGCCAGCAGTGAGTACAACCAGGAAGGAAAACTGTTTTTT
TRBJ2-7,.,TRBV27,.,CASSSPLRGSAYEQYF,TGTGCCAGCAGTTCACCCTTACGGGGGAGCGCCTACGAGCAGTACTTC
TRBJ1-1,.,TRBV7-6,medium-sized,CASSPARQAEAFF,TGTGCCAGCAGCCCAGCCCGACAAGCAGAAGCTTTCTTT
TRBJ1-4,.,TRBV7-2,once,CASSLQPTGNEKLFF,TGTGCCAGCAGCTTACAGCCTACCGGGAATGAAAAACTGTTTTTT
TRBJ2-7,.,TRBV6-4,.,CASSDSQGSDYEQYF,TGTGCCAGCAGTGACTCGCAGGGGTCGGATTACGAGCAGTACTTC
TRBJ2-7,.,TRBV30,.,CAWRGGQNYEQYF,TGTGCCTGGAGGGGGGGACAGAACTACGAGCAGTACTTC
TRBJ1-1,TRBD1,TRBV5-6,few,CASSSPGQGMNTEAFF,TGTGCCAGCAGTTCCCCGGGACAGGGAATGAACACTGAAGCTTTCTTT
TRBJ2-1,.,TRBV5-4,.,CASSAASSVEQFF,TGTGCCAGCAGCGCAGCTTCTAGCGTTGAGCAGTTCTTC
TRBJ1-5,.,TRBV6-1,.,CASNTMENQPQHF,TGTGCCAGCAACACGATGGAGAATCAGCCCCAGCATTTT
TRBJ2-7,TRBD1,TRBV11-3,.,CASTSTGQGSYEQYF,TGTGCCAGCACCTCGACGGGACAGGGATCCTACGAGCAGTACTTC
TRBJ1-1,TRBD1,TRBV7-3,.,CASSYGGQGTEAFF,TGTGCCAGCAGCTATGGGGGACAGGGAACTGAAGCTTTCTTT